The text below deals with one T cell receptor beta chain. J was trimmed by 4 bases and V by 1 base; bases with no gene match: 13. Per germline, CDR1 SGHRS and CDR2 YFSETQ. The CDR3 covers 18 residues. The record originates from a study of blood T cell repertoires in COVID-19. Looking at the study overall: There were acute and convalescent COVID-19 samples, and they came from the United States, Italy and Spain. T cells, B-cell-depleted T cells, or PBMCs supplied cDNA or gDNA.

Per the original data handling: Nucleated cell counts were estimated from reference gene primer amplification. Clones were read by immunoSEQ multiplex PCR, and TCRdb kept only the in-frame ones, dropping some. V, J and clone size are taken as reported in that table, and D and trimming were inferred from the DNA itself. The table has about 170,000 clones, less than 85% seen once. The rearrangement uses TRBV5-1 and TRBJ2-7; 11 bases line up with TRBD2. The TCR sequence derives from a woman aged 80 or older with acute or convalescent COVID-19. Sequencing was performed on peripheral blood. For the CDR3, the DNA is TGCGCCAGCAGCTTGCAGGCACCGGGACTAGCGGACCTATACGAGCAGTACTTC. Translated: CASSLQAPGLADLYEQYF.